A selection of T cell receptor beta chains follows, all from one sample in a study of T cell repertoires in cytomegalovirus infection. Each CDR3 protein gets one entry after TCRdb re-called the reads with MiXCR. The table includes roughly 760,000 distinct CDR3 sequences, roughly a third detected once. Sequenced sample: PBMCs. Source of these receptors: a human donor in good health (CMV status not recorded). Some clones in this sample may be carry-over from other donors' samples. CDR3s include the opening cysteine and the closing phenylalanine or tryptophan. The D gene is left open where the match is weak. Clone sizes are given selectively: once, few, many, or a class where the clone is expanded.

clone size	V gene	J gene	D gene	CDR3 DNA	CDR3 protein
few	TRBV4-1	TRBJ2-7	NA	TGCGCCAGCAGCCAAGAAGGGGACCTGAACTACGAGCAGTACTTC	CASSQEGDLNYEQYF
few	TRBV6-6	TRBJ1-5	NA	TGTGCCAGCAACCGAAACAGGGAATATCAGCCCCAGCATTTT	CASNRNREYQPQHF
many	TRBV12-3/TRBV12-4	TRBJ1-1	NA	TGTGCCAGCAGTCCCCCCAAAGGCGGGGCTTTCTTT	CASSPPKGGAFF
few	TRBV6-1	TRBJ1-5	NA	TGTGCCACCCATTCGGGGCAGAATTACAATCAGCCCCAGCATTTT	CATHSGQNYNQPQHF
once	TRBV15	TRBJ2-3	TRBD2	TGTTCCACGGGGGGGGTTAGCACAGATACGCAGTATTTT	CSTGGVSTDTQYF
NA	TRBV27	TRBJ1-3	NA	TGTGCCAGCAGTCTCACAGGCGAAAGGACAAGAAACACCATATATTTT	CASSLTGERTRNTIYF
few	TRBV7-6	TRBJ1-1	NA	TGTGCCAGCAGCTTATTAAATGACAGGGAAGCTTTCTTT	CASSLLNDREAFF
many	TRBV12-3/TRBV12-4	TRBJ1-2	TRBD1	TGTGCCAGCAGTTCCCGGGACAGGCGGGACTATGGCTACACCTTC	CASSSRDRRDYGYTF
NA	TRBV20-1	TRBJ2-1	TRBD2	TGCAGTGCTAGAGGGAGGCTAGCGGGGGGAAATGAGCAGTTCTTC	CSARGRLAGGNEQFF
few	TRBV24-1	TRBJ2-5	TRBD1	TGTGCCACCAGTGATCGAAAGGGGGCGGCCCAAGAGACCCAGTACTTC	CATSDRKGAAQETQYF
NA	TRBV7-8	TRBJ1-6	NA	TGTGCCAGCAGCTTAGTCGGGAGGGTCAGCAACAATTCACCCCTCCACTTT	CASSLVGRVSNNSPLHF
few	TRBV6-1	TRBJ1-5	NA	TGTGCCAGCAGGGCCGACGCGAGGTCTCAGCCCCAGCATTTT	CASRADARSQPQHF
few	TRBV12-3/TRBV12-4	TRBJ2-5	NA	TGTGCCAGCAGTTTACTCGGCCAACAAGAGACCCAGTACTTC	CASSLLGQQETQYF
NA	TRBV3-1	TRBJ2-5	NA	TGTGCCAGCAGCCAATTGTGGGAGGCCCAAGAGACCCAGTACTTC	CASSQLWEAQETQYF
NA	TRBV19	TRBJ2-6	NA	TGTGCCAGTAGTATAGTTGACTCTGGGGCCAACGTCCTGACTTTC	CASSIVDSGANVLTF
NA	TRBV7-2	TRBJ2-6	NA	TGTGCCAGCAGCTTAAGGGAGTCCCTCTCTGGGGCCAACGTCCTGACTTTC	CASSLRESLSGANVLTF
few	TRBV4-1	TRBJ1-1	NA	TGCGCCAGCAGCCAAGATCTTAGGACAACAACTGAAGCTTTCTTT	CASSQDLRTTTEAFF
few	TRBV7-9	TRBJ2-4	NA	TGTGCCAGCAGCTCGCAAAACATTCAGTACTTC	CASSSQNIQYF
NA	TRBV12-3/TRBV12-4	TRBJ1-2	NA	TGTGCCAGCAGATCGGACGTTGCCGGCTGTGGCTACACCTTC	CASRSDVAGCGYTF
many	TRBV7-2	TRBJ2-1	TRBD1	TGTGCCAGCAGCTTCGGGACAGGTTACAATGAGCAGTTCTTC	CASSFGTGYNEQFF
NA	TRBV4-1	TRBJ1-1	NA	TGCGCCAGCAGCCCCGGACTGACCAAGAACACTGAAGCTTTCTTT	CASSPGLTKNTEAFF
few	TRBV11-2	TRBJ1-1	NA	TGTGCCAGCAGCGACCCGGACAGAAACACTGAAGCTTTCTTT	CASSDPDRNTEAFF